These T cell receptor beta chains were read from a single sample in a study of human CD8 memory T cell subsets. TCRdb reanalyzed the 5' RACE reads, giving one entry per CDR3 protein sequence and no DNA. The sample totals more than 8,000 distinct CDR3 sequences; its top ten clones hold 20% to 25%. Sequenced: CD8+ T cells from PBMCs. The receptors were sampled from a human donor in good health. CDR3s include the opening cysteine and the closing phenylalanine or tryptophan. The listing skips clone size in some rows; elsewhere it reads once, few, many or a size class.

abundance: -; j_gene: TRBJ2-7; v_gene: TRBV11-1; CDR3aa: CASSRTGNHDEQYF
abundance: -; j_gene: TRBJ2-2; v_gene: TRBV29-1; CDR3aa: CSVEGAGGHGTGELFF
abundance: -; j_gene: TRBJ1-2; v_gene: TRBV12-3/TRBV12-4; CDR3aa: CASSAGGVYGYTF
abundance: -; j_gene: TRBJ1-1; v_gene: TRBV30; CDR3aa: CAWSPPQWNTEAFF
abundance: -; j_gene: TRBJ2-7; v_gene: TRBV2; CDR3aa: CASGRSSYEQYF
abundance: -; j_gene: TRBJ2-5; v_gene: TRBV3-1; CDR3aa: CASSQVKNVGQADQETQYF
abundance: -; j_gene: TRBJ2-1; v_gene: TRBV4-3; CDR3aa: CASSQGGTEEQFF
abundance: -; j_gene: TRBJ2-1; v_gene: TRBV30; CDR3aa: CAWDSGRAMEQFF
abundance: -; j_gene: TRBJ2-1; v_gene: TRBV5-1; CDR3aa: CASSLKGAIEQFF
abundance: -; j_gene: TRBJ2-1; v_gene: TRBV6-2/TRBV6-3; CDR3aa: CASSYVAGDPQQFF
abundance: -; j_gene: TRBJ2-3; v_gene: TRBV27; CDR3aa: CASSIRGGQGADTQYF
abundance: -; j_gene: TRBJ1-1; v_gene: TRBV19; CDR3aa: CASRQGQGIEAFF
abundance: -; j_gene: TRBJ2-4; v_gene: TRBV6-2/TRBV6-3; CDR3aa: CASNQGRGVDIQYF
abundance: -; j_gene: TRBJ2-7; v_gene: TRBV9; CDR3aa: CASSVEDRGYEQYF
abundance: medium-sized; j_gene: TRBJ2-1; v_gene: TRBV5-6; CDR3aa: CASSPVVGTNEQFF
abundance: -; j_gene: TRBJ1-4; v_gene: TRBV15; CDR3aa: CATSRDDSTFEKLFF
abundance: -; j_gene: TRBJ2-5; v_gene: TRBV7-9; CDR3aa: CASSRQKTGGLETQYF
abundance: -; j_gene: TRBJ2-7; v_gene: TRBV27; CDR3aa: CASSPLDTAFPSYEQYF
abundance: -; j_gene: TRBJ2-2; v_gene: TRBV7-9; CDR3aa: CASGPGQSSGELFF
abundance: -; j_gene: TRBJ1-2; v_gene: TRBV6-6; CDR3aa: CASSYSPGGNYGYTF
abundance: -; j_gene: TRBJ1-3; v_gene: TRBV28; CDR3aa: CASSLGTVRSGNTIYF
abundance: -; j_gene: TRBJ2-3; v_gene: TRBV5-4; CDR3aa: CASLTSGSPPDTQYF
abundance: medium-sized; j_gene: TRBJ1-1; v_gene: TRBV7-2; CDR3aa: CASSLWTNTEAFF
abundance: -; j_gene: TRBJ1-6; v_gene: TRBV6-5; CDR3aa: CASSSSKTAYNSPLHF
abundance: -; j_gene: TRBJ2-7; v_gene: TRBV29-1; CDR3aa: CSVVEGSYEQYF
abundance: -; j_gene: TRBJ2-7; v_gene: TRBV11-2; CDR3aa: CASSLDLGAGKPYEQYF
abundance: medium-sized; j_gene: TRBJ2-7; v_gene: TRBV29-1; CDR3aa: CSVVRGGNEQYF
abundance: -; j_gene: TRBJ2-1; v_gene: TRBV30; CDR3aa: CAWSVGNSPNEQFF
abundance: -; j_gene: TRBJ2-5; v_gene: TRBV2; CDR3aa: CASRFWAGIQETQYF
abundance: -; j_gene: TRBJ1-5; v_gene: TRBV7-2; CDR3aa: CASSDLENQPQHF
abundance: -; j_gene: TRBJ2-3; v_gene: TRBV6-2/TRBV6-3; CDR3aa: CASSRTSGGITDTQYF
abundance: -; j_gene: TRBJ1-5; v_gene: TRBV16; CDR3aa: CASSGGRQANQPQHF
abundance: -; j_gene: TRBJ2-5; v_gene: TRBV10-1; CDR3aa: CASSGTAGDQETQYF
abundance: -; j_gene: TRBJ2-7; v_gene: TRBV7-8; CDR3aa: CASSSSALGQGKEQYF
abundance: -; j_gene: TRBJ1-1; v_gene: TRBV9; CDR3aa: CASSVGARVDTEAFF
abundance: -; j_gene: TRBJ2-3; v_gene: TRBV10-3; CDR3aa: CATTPGTVDTQYF
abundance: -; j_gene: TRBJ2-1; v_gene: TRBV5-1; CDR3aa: CASSLRPNEQFF
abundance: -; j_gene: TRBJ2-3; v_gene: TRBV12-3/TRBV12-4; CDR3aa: CASSINRISEEGADTQYF
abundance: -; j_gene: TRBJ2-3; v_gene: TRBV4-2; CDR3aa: CASSQETGDFTSTDTQYF
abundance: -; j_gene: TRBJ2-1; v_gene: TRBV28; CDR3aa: CASSLSGLANNEQFF